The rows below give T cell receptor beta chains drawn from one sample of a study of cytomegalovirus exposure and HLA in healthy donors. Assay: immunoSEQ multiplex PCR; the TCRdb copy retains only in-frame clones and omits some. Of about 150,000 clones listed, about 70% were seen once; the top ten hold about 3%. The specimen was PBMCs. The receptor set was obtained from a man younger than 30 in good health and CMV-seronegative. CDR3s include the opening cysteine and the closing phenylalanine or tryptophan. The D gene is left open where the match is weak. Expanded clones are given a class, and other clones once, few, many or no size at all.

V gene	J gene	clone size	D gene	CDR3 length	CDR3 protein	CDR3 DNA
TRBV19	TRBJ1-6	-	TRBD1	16	CASSRSSDRVNSPLHF	TGTGCCAGTAGTCGGTCGTCTGACAGGGTGAATTCACCCCTCCACTTT
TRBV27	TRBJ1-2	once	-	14	CASTPWGGAYGYTF	TGTGCCAGCACCCCCTGGGGAGGGGCCTATGGCTACACCTTC
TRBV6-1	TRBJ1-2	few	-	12	CASSDGFYGYTF	TGTGCCAGCAGTGACGGGTTCTATGGCTACACCTTC
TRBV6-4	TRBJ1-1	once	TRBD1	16	CASSRTGGIRNTEAFF	TGTGCCAGCAGTCGGACAGGGGGCATTAGGAACACTGAAGCTTTCTTT
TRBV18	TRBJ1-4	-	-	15	CASSFGGTTNEKLFF	TGTGCCAGCTCCTTCGGGGGAACAACTAATGAAAAACTGTTTTTT
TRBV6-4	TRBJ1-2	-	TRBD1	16	CASSESPGQGAGGYTF	TGTGCCAGCAGTGAATCCCCGGGACAGGGGGCAGGAGGCTACACCTTC
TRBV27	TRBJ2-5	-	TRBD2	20	CASSSRQNPSGGAGGETQYF	TGTGCCAGCAGTTCCCGACAGAATCCTAGCGGGGGGGCCGGGGGAGAGACCCAGTACTTC
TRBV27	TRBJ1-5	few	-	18	CASSLYPGGGLSNQPQHF	TGTGCCAGCAGTTTATACCCCGGGGGGGGGCTGAGCAATCAGCCCCAGCATTTT
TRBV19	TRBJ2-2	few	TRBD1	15	CASRGQGGSAGELFF	TGTGCCAGTAGGGGACAGGGGGGAAGTGCCGGGGAGCTGTTTTTT
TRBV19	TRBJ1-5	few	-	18	CASSTYPSGARPNQPQHF	TGTGCCAGTAGCACATATCCCTCAGGGGCAAGACCCAATCAGCCCCAGCATTTT
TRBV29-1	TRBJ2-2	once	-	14	CSVQAIANTGELFF	TGCAGCGTTCAGGCCATCGCGAACACCGGGGAGCTGTTTTTT
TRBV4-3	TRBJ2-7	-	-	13	CASSPQGGGEQYF	TGCGCCAGCAGCCCCCAGGGAGGAGGGGAGCAGTACTTC
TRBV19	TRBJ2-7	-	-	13	CASSIRGLAEQYF	TGTGCCAGTAGTATTAGGGGTCTCGCCGAGCAGTACTTC
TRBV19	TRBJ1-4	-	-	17	CASSLSGGWTTNEKLFF	TGTGCCAGTAGCCTGAGTGGAGGGTGGACAACTAATGAAAAACTGTTTTTT
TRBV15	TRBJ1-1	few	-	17	CATSSGGERTRNTEAFF	TGTGCCACCAGCAGCGGGGGTGAGCGGACCCGTAACACTGAAGCTTTCTTT
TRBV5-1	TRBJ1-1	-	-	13	CASRKTVNTEAFF	TGCGCCAGCAGGAAGACAGTGAACACTGAAGCTTTCTTT
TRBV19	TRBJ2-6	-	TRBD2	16	CASNIGRGAGANGLTF	TGTGCCAGTAACATCGGGAGGGGAGCTGGGGCCAACGGCCTGACTTTC
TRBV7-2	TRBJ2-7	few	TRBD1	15	CASSQQGLSSYEQYF	TGTGCCAGCAGCCAACAGGGGCTTTCTTCCTACGAGCAGTACTTC
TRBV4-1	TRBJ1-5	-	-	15	CASSQDRSLNQPQHF	TGCGCCAGCAGCCAAGATCGGTCATTGAATCAGCCCCAGCATTTT
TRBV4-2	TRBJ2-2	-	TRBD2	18	CASSTRTSGEPYTGELFF	TGTGCCAGCAGCACCCGGACTAGCGGGGAACCTTACACCGGGGAGCTGTTTTTT
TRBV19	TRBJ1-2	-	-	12	CASSDEGGGYTF	TGTGCCAGTAGTGACGAAGGGGGTGGCTACACCTTC
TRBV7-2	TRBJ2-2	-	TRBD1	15	CASSHGQGNTGELFF	TGTGCCAGCTCTCATGGACAGGGTAACACCGGGGAGCTGTTTTTT